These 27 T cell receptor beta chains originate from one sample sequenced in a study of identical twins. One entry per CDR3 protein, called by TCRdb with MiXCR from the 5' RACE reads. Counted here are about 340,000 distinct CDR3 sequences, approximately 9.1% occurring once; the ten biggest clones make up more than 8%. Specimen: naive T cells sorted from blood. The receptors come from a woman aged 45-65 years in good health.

For the CDR3, the DNA is TGTGCCAGCAGTATTAGCGGGGATACGCAGTATTTT. Protein sequence: CASSISGDTQYF. J is TRBJ2-3 and V is TRBV12-3 or TRBV12-4, with 7 nucleotides matching TRBD2. This CDR3 has 12 amino acids. Trimming removed 5 bases from V and 6 bases from J; junction bases left unmatched: 2.

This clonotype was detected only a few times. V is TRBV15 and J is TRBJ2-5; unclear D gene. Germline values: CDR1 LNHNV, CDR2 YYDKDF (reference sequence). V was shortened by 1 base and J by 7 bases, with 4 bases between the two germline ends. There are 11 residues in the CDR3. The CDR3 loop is CATSRGPTQYF. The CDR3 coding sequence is TGTGCCACCAGCAGAGGCCCGACCCAGTACTTC. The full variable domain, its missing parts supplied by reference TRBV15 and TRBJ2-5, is DAMVIQNPRYQVTQFGKPVTLSCSQTLNHNVMYWYQQKSSQAPKLLFHYYDKDFNNEADTPDNFQSRRPNTSFCFLDIRSPGLGDTAMYLCATSRGPTQYFGPGTRLLVL.

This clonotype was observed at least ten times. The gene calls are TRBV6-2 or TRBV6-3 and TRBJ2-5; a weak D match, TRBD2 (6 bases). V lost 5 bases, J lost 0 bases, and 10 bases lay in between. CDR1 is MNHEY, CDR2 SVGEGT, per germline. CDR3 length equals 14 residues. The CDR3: CASSDGTHQETQYF. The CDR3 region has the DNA TGTGCCAGCAGTGACGGGACTCACCAAGAGACCCAGTACTTC.

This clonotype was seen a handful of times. In nucleotides, the CDR3 is TGCAGTGCTAGAGATACGGGGGAGGGCTACGAGCAGTACTTC. Amino acids: CSARDTGEGYEQYF. The chain carries TRBV20-1 and TRBJ2-7, with 7 bases matching TRBD2. Losses at the gene ends were 0 bases for V and 3 bases for J; bases not matched to a gene: 5. This CDR3 has 14 amino acids. Germline CDR1 is DFQATT and CDR2 is SNEGSKA (reference sequence).

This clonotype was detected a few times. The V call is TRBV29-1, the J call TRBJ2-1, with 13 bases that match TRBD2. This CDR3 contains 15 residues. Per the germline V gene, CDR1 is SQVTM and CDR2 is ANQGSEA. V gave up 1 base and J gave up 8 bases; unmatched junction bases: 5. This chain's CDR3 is CSVEVIGLAGDEQFF. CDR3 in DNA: TGCAGCGTTGAAGTTATTGGACTAGCGGGAGATGAGCAGTTCTTC.

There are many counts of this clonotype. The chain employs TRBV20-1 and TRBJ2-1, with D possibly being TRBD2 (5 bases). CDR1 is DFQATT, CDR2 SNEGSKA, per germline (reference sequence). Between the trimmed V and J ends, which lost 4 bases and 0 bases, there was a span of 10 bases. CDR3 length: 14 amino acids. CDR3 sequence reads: CSANPDYSYNEQFF. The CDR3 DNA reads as TGCAGTGCTAACCCCGACTACTCCTACAATGAGCAGTTCTTC.

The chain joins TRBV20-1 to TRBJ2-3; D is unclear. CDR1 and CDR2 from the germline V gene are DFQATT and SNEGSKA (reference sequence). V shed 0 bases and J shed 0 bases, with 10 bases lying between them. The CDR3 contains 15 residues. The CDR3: CSARDEYRSTDTQYF. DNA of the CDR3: TGCAGTGCTAGAGATGAGTACCGTAGCACAGATACGCAGTATTTT.

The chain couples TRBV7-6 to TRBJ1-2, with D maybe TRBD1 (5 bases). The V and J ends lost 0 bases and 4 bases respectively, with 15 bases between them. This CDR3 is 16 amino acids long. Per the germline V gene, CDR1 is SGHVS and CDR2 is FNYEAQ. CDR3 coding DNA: TGTGCCAGCAGCTTAGCGTGGGACCCGAGAGGCTATGGCTACACCTTC. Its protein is CASSLAWDPRGYGYTF.

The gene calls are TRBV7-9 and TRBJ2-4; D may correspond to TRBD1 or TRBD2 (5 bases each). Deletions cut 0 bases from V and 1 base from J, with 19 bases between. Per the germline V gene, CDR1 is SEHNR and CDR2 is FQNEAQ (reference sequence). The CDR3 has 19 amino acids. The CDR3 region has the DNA TGTGCCAGCAGCTTAGCAGTTCTCGGTGGGGACCAGGCCAAAAACATTCAGTACTTC. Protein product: CASSLAVLGGDQAKNIQYF.

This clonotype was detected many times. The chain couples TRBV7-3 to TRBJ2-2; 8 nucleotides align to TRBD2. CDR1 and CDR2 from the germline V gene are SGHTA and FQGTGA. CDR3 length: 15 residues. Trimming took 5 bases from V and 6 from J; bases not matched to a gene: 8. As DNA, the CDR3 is TGTGCCAGCAGCCAAAGCGGGAGTTTCGCCGGGGAGCTGTTTTTT. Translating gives CASSQSGSFAGELFF.

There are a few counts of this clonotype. CDR3 loop: CASSGLRDEQFF. DNA for the CDR3: TGTGCCAGCAGTGGTCTTCGGGATGAGCAGTTCTTC. The chain joins TRBV12-3 or TRBV12-4 to TRBJ2-1; D ambiguous. The CDR3 has 12 amino acids. Deletions cut 5 bases from V and 8 bases from J, with 10 bases between.

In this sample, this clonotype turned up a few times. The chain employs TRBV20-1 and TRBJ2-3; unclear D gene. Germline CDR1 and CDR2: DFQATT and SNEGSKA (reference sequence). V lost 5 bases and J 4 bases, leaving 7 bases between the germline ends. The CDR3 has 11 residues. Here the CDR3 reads CSAYHPDTQYF. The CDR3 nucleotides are TGCAGTGCTTACCACCCAGATACGCAGTATTTT.

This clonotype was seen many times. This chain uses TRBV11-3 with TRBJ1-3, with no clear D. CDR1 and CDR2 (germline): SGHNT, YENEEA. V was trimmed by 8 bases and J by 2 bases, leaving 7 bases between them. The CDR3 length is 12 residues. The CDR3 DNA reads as TGTGCCAGCCGGGGAGCTGGAAACACCATATATTTT. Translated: CASRGAGNTIYF.

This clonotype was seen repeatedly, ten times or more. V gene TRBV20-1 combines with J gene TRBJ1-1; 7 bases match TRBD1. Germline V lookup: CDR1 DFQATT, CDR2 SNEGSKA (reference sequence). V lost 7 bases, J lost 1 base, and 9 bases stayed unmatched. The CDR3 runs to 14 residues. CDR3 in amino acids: CSVRQGGWNTEAFF. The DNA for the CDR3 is TGCAGTGTTCGACAGGGAGGGTGGAACACTGAAGCTTTCTTT.

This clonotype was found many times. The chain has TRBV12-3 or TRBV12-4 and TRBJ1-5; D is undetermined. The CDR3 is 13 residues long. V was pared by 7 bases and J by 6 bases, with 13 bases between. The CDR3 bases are TGTGCCAGCACCTTAAAGATGGGTCAGCCCCAGCATTTT. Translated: CASTLKMGQPQHF.

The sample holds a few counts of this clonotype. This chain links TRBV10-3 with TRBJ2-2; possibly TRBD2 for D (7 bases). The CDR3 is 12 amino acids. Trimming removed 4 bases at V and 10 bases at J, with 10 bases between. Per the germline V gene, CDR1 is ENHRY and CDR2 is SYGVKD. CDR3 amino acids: CAISGGGTELFF. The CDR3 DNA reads TGTGCCATCAGTGGCGGGGGCACGGAGCTGTTTTTT.

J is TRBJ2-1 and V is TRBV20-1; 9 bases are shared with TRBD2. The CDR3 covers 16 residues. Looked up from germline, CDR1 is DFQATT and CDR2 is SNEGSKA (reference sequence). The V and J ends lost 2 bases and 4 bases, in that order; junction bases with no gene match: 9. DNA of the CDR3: TGCAGTGCTAGAAATAAGACTAGCGGCCATTACAATGAGCAGTTCTTC. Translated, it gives CSARNKTSGHYNEQFF.

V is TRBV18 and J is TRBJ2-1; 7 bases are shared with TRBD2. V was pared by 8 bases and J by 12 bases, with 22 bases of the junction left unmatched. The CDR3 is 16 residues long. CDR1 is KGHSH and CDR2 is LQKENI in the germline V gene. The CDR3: CASRQSSGSRESRQFF. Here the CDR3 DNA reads TGTGCCAGCCGACAATCTAGCGGCTCGCGGGAGTCCCGGCAGTTCTTC.

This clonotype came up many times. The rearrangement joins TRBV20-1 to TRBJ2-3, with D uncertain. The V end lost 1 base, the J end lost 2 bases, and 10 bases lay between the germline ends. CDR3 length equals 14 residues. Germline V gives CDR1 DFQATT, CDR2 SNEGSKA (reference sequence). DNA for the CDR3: TGCAGTGCTAGAGTCTCCGTACTCACAGATACGCAGTATTTT. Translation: CSARVSVLTDTQYF.

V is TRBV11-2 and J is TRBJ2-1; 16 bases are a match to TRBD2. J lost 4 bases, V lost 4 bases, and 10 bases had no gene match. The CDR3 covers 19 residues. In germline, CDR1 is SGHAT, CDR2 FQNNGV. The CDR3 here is CASSSKGLAGGRIYNEQFF. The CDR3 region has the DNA TGTGCCAGCAGCTCTAAGGGACTAGCGGGAGGGCGAATTTACAATGAGCAGTTCTTC.

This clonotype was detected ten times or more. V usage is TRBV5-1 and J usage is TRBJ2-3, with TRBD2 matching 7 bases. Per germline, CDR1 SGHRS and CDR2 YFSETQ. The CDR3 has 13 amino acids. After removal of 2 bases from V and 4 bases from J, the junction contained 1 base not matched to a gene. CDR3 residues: CASSFSGADTQYF. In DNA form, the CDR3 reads TGCGCCAGCAGCTTCAGCGGGGCAGATACGCAGTATTTT. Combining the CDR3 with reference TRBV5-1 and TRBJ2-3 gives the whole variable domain KAGVTQTPRYLIKTRGQQVTLSCSPISGHRSVSWYQQTPGQGLQFLFEYFSETQRNKGNFPGRFSGRQFSNSRSEMNVSTLELGDSALYLCASSFSGADTQYFGPGTRLTVL.

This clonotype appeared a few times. This CDR3 is CASSPGRGAENQETQYF. The CDR3 coding sequence is TGTGCCAGCAGCCCCGGGAGGGGAGCGGAGAACCAAGAGACCCAGTACTTC. V usage is TRBV3-1 and J usage is TRBJ2-5; 8 bases are shared with TRBD2. The V and J ends lost 4 bases and 0 bases, in that order; junction bases with no gene match: 10. The CDR3 covers 17 residues. Germline values: CDR1 LGHDT, CDR2 YNNKEL (reference sequence).

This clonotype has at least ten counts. CDR3 in amino acids: CASRRDSDTQYF. The CDR3 DNA sequence: TGTGCCAGCAGACGGGACTCGGATACGCAGTATTTT. The chain links TRBV25-1 to TRBJ2-3; TRBD2 is a possible D gene (6 bases). V was pared by 6 bases and J by 6 bases, with 10 bases between. Germline CDR1 MGHDK, CDR2 SYGVNS. The CDR3 loop spans 12 amino acids.

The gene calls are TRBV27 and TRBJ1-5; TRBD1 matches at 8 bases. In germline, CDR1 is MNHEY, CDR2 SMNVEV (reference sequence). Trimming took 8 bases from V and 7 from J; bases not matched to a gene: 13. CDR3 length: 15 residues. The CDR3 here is CASQPNDRGDQPQHF. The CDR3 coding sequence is TGTGCCAGCCAACCTAACGACAGGGGTGACCAGCCCCAGCATTTT.

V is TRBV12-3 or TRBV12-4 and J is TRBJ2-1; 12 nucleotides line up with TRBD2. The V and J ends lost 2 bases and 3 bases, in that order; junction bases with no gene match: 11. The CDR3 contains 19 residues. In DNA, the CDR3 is TGTGCCAGCAGTTTAAATAACAGAGGACTAGCGGGGATCTACAATGAGCAGTTCTTC. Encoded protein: CASSLNNRGLAGIYNEQFF.

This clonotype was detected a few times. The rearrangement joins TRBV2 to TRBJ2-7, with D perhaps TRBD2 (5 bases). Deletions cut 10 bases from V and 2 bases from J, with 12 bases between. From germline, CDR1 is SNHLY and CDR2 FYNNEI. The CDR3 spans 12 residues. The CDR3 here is CAIRTGAYEQYV. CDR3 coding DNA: TGTGCCATCCGAACCGGGGCCTACGAGCAGTACGTC.

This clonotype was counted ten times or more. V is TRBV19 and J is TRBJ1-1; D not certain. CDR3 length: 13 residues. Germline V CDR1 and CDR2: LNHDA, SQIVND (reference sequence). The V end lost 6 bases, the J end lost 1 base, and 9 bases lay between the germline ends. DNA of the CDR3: TGTGCCAGTAGCGGACGGAGGAACACTGAAGCTTTCTTT. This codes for CASSGRRNTEAFF.